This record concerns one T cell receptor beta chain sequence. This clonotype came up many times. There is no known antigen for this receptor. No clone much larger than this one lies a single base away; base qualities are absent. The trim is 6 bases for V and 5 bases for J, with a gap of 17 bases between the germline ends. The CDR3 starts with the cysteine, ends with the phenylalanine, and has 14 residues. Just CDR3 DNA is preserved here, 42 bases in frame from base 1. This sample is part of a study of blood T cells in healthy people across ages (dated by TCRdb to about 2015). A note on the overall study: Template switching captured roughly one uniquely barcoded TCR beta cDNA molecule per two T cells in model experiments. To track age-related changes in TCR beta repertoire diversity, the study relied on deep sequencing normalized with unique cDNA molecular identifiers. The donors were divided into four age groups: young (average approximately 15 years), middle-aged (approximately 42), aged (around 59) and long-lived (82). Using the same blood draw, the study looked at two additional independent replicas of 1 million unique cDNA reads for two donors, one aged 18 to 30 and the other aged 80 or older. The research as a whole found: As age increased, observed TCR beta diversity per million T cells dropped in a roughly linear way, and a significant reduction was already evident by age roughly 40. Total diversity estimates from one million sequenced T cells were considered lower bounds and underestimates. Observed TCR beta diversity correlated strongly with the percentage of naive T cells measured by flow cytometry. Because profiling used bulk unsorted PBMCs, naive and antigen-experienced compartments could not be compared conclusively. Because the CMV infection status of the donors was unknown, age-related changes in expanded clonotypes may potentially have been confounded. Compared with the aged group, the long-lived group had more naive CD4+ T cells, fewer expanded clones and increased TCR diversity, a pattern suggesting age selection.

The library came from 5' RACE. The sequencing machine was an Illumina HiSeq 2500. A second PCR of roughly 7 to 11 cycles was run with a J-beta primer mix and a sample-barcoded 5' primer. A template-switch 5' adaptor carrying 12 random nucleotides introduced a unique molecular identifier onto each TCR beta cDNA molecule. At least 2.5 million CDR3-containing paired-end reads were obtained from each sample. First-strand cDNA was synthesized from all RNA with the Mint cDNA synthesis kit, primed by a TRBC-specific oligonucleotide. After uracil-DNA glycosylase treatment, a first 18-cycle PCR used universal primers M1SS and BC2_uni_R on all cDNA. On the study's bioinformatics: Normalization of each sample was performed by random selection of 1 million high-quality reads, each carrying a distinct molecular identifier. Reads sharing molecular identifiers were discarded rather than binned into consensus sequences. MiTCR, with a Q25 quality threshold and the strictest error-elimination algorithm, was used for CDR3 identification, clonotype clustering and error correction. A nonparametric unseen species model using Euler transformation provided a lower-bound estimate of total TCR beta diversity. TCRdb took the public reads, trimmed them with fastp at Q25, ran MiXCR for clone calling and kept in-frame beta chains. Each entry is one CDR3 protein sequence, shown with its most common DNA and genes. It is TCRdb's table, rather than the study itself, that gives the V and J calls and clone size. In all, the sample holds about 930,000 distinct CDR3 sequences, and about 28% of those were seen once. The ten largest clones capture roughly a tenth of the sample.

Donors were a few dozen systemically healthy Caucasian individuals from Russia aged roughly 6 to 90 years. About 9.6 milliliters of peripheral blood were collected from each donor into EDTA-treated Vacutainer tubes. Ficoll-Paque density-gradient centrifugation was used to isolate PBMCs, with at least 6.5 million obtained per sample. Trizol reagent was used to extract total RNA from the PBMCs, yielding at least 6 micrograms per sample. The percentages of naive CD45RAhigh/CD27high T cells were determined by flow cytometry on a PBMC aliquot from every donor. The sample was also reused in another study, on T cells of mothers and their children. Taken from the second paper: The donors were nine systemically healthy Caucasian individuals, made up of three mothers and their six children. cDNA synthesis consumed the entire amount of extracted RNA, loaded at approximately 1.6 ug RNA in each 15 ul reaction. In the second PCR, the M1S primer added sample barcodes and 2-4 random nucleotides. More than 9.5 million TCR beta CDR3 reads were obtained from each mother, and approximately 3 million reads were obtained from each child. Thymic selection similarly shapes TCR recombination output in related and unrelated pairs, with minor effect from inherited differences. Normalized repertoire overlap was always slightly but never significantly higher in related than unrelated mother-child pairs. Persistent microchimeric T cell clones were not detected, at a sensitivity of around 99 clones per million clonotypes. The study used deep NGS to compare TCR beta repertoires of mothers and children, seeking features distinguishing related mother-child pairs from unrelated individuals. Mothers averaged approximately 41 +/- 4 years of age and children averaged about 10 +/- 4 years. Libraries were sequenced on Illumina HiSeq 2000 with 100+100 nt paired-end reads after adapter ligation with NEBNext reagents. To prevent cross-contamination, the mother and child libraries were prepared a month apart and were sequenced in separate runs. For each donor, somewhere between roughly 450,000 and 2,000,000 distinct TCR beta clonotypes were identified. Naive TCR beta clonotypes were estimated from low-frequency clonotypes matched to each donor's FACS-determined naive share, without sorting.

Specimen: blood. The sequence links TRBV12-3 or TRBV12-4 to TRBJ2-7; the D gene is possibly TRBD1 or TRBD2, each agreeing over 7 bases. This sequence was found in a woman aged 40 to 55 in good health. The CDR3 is CASSPPQGGNEQYF. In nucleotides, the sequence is TGTGCCAGCAGCCCGCCCCAGGGGGGGAACGAGCAGTACTTC.